The 6 T cell receptor beta chains listed next were all sequenced from one sample in a study of OX40 agonist ivuxolimab in advanced cancers. The repertoire was sequenced with immunoSEQ multiplex PCR; TCRdb's copy has only in-frame clones and lacks some. The table lists tens of thousands of clones, approximately 80% of them singletons, with around 2.7% in the top ten. The input for sequencing was CD4+ or CD8+ T cells sorted from blood, taken in a trial of the OX40 agonist ivuxolimab. Source of these receptors: an adult with an advanced solid tumor such as melanoma, head and neck, liver or kidney cancer.

V is TRBV5-1 and J is TRBJ2-2, with 8 bases matching TRBD1. Germline V gene lookup returns CDR1 SGHRS and CDR2 YFSETQ. J gave up 4 bases and V 8 bases, and 10 bases lay outside the gene matches. CDR3 length: 15 residues. The CDR3 sequence is CASNYRDRTTGELFF. CDR3 nucleotide sequence: TGCGCCAGTAACTACAGGGACAGGACCACCGGGGAGCTGTTTTTT.

The V gene is TRBV4-2, the J gene TRBJ1-1; no clear D. This CDR3 has 14 residues. The ends were cut back, 4 bases at V and 1 base at J, with 10 bases in the middle. CDR1 is LGHNA, CDR2 YNFKEQ, per germline. For the CDR3, the DNA is TGTGCCAGCAGCCCCCTGGAGGGGAACACTGAAGCTTTCTTT. This codes for CASSPLEGNTEAFF.

The J gene is TRBJ2-1, the V gene TRBV30, with D maybe TRBD2 (6 bases). From germline, CDR1 is GTSNPN and CDR2 SVGIG (reference sequence). CDR3 length: 14 amino acids. The ends were cut back, 5 bases at V and 6 bases at J, with 17 bases in the middle. The CDR3 region is CAWCLGGALNEQFF. The CDR3 bases are TGTGCCTGGTGCCTAGGCGGGGCCCTCAATGAGCAGTTCTTC.

This clone was detected only once. The chain is built from TRBV28 and TRBJ1-1; D uncertain. CDR1 is MDHEN and CDR2 is SYDVKM in the germline V gene. The ends were cut back, 5 bases at V and 5 bases at J, with 15 bases in the middle. The CDR3 is 14 residues long. CDR3 nucleotide sequence: TGTGCCAGCAGTCCCCCGGAGGTTCATACTGAAGCTTTCTTT. Translating it yields CASSPPEVHTEAFF.

The CDR3 sequence: CASSSGGWDSPLHF. The DNA for the CDR3 is TGCGCCAGCAGCTCCGGGGGGTGGGATTCACCCCTCCACTTT. The V call is TRBV5-1, the J call TRBJ1-6, with TRBD1 as a possible D gene (5 bases). CDR3 length equals 14 residues. Trimming cost V 3 bases and J 8 bases, with 12 bases left between them. Germline CDR1 reads SGHRS; CDR2 reads YFSETQ.

This chain joins TRBV4-1 and TRBJ2-7; D perhaps matches TRBD1 (6 bases). Between the trimmed V and J ends, which lost 4 bases and 4 bases, there was a span of 14 bases. This CDR3 has 14 residues. CDR1 MGHRA and CDR2 YSYEKL come from the germline V gene. CDR3 sequence reads: CASSPEPGQYEQYF. Here the CDR3 DNA reads TGCGCCAGCAGCCCGGAACCGGGACAATACGAGCAGTACTTC.